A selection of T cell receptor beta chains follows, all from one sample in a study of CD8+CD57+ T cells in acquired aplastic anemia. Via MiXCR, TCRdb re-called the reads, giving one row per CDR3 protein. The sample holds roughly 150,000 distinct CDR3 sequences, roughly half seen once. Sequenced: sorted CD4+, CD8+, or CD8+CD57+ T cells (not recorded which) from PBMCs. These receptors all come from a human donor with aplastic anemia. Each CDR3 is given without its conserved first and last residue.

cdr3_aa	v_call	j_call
AISESTGNYGYT	TRBV10-3	TRBJ1-2
ASTRGDSPLH	TRBV10-2	TRBJ1-6
SARGATAGGPQY	TRBV20-1	TRBJ2-5
ASSQDRQNSPLH	TRBV6-1	TRBJ1-6
SARDQGNGYT	TRBV20-1	TRBJ1-2
ASSRAKGARGYGYT	TRBV19	TRBJ1-2
ASSSYRERIGGYT	TRBV6-1	TRBJ1-2
AISGGPNSPLH	TRBV10-3	TRBJ1-6
ASSEGPGGSPLH	TRBV2	TRBJ1-6
SARPRKLAAVYEQY	TRBV20-1	TRBJ2-7
ASSPTLQGGELF	TRBV7-2	TRBJ2-2
ASSDYVPGNTIY	TRBV2	TRBJ1-3
ASSIPGQGYEKLF	TRBV19	TRBJ1-4
ASSIILGSYNEQF	TRBV19	TRBJ2-1
SAIRQGGPTGNQPQH	TRBV20-1	TRBJ1-5
ASSYSRGGVGYT	TRBV6-5	TRBJ1-2
ASRSRGLSQETQY	TRBV2	TRBJ2-5
ASSYWNTDTQY	TRBV6-5	TRBJ2-3
ASSERTGGGDTEAF	TRBV9	TRBJ1-1
ATKGQGVSGELF	TRBV24-1	TRBJ2-2
ASSRTTGELF	TRBV6-1	TRBJ2-2
ATSRKNRGSSYNEQF	TRBV15	TRBJ2-1
ASRGQAYNEQF	TRBV6-1	TRBJ2-1